This T cell receptor (beta chain) comes out of a study of T-cell reconstitution after alpha-beta-depleted transplantation in children. This clonotype was counted between two and nine times. Unique molecular identifiers were built into the TCRbeta library. Each CDR3 protein gets one entry after TCRdb re-called the PCR reads with MiXCR. The sample records about 540,000 distinct CDR3 sequences, 15% to 20% being singletons. CDR3 length: 14 amino acids. The V gene lost 5 bases and the J gene lost 8 bases, with 18 bases spanning the gap. Sequencing used PBMCs from the stem cell graft donor, obtained from the stem cell graft. The clonotype comes from a human donor who donated a stem cell graft to a child with acute lymphoblastic leukemia. The chain carries TRBV12-3 or TRBV12-4 and TRBJ1-1; D remains unclear. In DNA form, the CDR3 reads TGTGCCAGCAGTCCGATACTTCAAAAAAACGAAGCTTTCTTT. Protein: CASSPILQKNEAFF.